The 32 T cell receptor beta chains presented below share a single source sample, sequenced in a study of blood T cell repertoires in COVID-19. Clones were read by immunoSEQ multiplex PCR, and TCRdb kept only the in-frame ones, dropping some. Of about 130,000 clones listed, around 80% are singletons. The sample consisted of peripheral blood. The receptors here all came from a man aged 35-49 years with active or convalescent COVID-19.

The CDR3 DNA is TGTGCCAGTGAGGGACAAGGCAATCAGCCCCAGCATTTT. Encoded protein: CASEGQGNQPQHF. V gene TRBV28 combines with J gene TRBJ1-5; a weak D match, TRBD1 (6 bases). Germline loops: CDR1 MDHEN, CDR2 SYDVKM. The CDR3 totals 13 residues. V was pared by 9 bases and J by 2 bases, with 11 bases between. The whole variable domain, filled in from reference TRBV28 and TRBJ1-5, reads DVKVTQSSRYLVKRTGEKVFLECVQDMDHENMFWYRQDPGLGLRLIYFSYDVKMKEKGDIPEGYSVSREKKERFSLILESASTNQTSMYLCASEGQGNQPQHFGDGTRLSIL.

The rearrangement links TRBV15 to TRBJ1-1; 7 bases align to TRBD1. The V and J ends lost 2 bases and 3 bases, in that order; junction bases with no gene match: 12. This CDR3 has 17 amino acids. Germline V gene data show CDR1 as LNHNV and CDR2 as YYDKDF (reference sequence). The CDR3 reads CATSRTHTGDGDTEAFF. The CDR3 coding sequence is TGTGCCACCAGCAGAACCCATACAGGGGATGGGGACACTGAAGCTTTCTTT.

J is TRBJ1-1 and V is TRBV19, with no clear D. Germline V lookup: CDR1 LNHDA, CDR2 SQIVND (reference sequence). V lost 0 bases to trimming and J lost 7 bases, with 15 bases between them. The CDR3 spans 15 residues. The CDR3 is CASSIDLRGSGEAFF. The CDR3 DNA sequence: TGTGCCAGTAGTATAGATCTAAGAGGGAGTGGTGAAGCTTTCTTT. Variable domain in full (rest from reference TRBV19 and TRBJ1-1): DGGITQSPKYLFRKEGQNVTLSCEQNLNHDAMYWYRQDPGQGLRLIYYSQIVNDFQKGDIAEGYSVSREKKESFPLTVTSAQKNPTAFYLCASSIDLRGSGEAFFGQGTRLTVV.

This clone has a single count. CDR3 region: CASPIGQGANNEQFF. CDR3 bases: TGTGCCAGCCCGATCGGACAGGGGGCTAACAATGAGCAGTTCTTC. The chain employs TRBV3-1 (or the pseudogene TRBV3-2) and TRBJ2-1; 11 positions match TRBD1. This CDR3 spans 15 amino acids. Germline V CDR1 and CDR2: LGHDT, YNNKEL (reference sequence). Trimming cost V 8 bases and J 5 bases; bases outside gene matches: 8.

The V call is TRBV29-1, the J call TRBJ1-2; D is ambiguous. V shed 0 bases and J shed 6 bases, with 14 bases lying between them. The CDR3 is 14 amino acids. Germline V gives CDR1 SQVTM, CDR2 ANQGSEA. The CDR3 loop reads CSVEELTARDGYTF. The CDR3 region has the DNA TGCAGCGTTGAAGAACTGACGGCCCGGGATGGCTACACCTTC.

V is TRBV27 and J is TRBJ2-1; 8 bases align to TRBD2. CDR3 length: 15 amino acids. V shed 2 bases and J 8 bases; nucleotides not matched to a gene: 8. The germline gives CDR1 MNHEY, CDR2 SMNVEV (reference sequence). The CDR3 is CASSLKAGDTYEQFF. The CDR3 bases are TGTGCCAGCAGTTTAAAAGCGGGAGATACCTATGAGCAGTTCTTC.

The chain carries TRBV5-5 and TRBJ1-3, with TRBD1 matching 7 bases. After removal of 3 bases from V and 0 bases from J, the junction contained 0 bases not matched to a gene. The CDR3 runs to 14 residues. Germline CDR1 is SGHKS and CDR2 is YYEKEE (reference sequence). CDR3 protein: CASSWDSSGNTIYF. The CDR3 nucleotides are TGTGCCAGCAGCTGGGACAGCTCTGGAAACACCATATATTTT.

The chain combines TRBV30 with TRBJ2-2; TRBD2 aligns across 10 bases. CDR1 is GTSNPN, CDR2 SVGIG, per germline (reference sequence). The CDR3 length is 17 residues. V lost 0 bases to trimming and J lost 6 bases; unmatched junction nucleotides: 10. This chain's CDR3 is CAWSVPGLAEIPGELFF. For the CDR3, the DNA is TGTGCCTGGAGTGTACCCGGACTAGCGGAGATCCCCGGGGAGCTGTTTTTT. Filled out from reference TRBV30 and TRBJ2-2, the complete variable domain reads SQTIHQWPATLVQPVGSPLSLECTVEGTSNPNLYWYRQAAGRGLQLLFYSVGIGQISSEVPQNLSASRPQDRQFILSSKKLLLSDSGFYLCAWSVPGLAEIPGELFFGEGSRLTVL.

The rearrangement joins TRBV2 to TRBJ2-5; D is perhaps TRBD2 (7 bases). There are 14 residues in the CDR3. The V gene's germline CDR1 is SNHLY and CDR2 FYNNEI. V lost 4 bases, J lost 5 bases, and 14 bases lay in between. This chain's CDR3 is CASSVGGGLETQYF. CDR3 bases: TGTGCCAGCAGTGTAGGGGGGGGCCTGGAGACCCAGTACTTC.

The sample holds a few counts of this clone. V and J are TRBV28 and TRBJ2-7, with D perhaps matching TRBD2 (5 bases). The CDR3 is 14 residues long. Trimming removed 10 bases at V and 1 base at J, with 17 bases between. The germline CDR1 and CDR2 sequences are MDHEN and SYDVKM. This CDR3 reads CATIKRTLSYEQYF. Written as DNA, the CDR3 is TGTGCCACCATTAAGCGGACCCTATCCTACGAGCAGTACTTC.

This sequence joins TRBV6-5 and TRBJ2-3; 8 bases are shared with TRBD1. The CDR3 is made up of 14 amino acids. After removal of 9 bases from V and 10 bases from J, the junction contained 15 bases not matched to a gene. Germline V gene lookup returns CDR1 MNHEY and CDR2 SVGAGI. The CDR3 spells CASIRTGKTSAQYF. The CDR3 nucleotides are TGTGCCAGTATTCGGACAGGGAAAACGAGCGCGCAGTATTTT.

This chain links TRBV28 with TRBJ2-5; TRBD2 agrees at 7 bases. Germline V lookup: CDR1 MDHEN, CDR2 SYDVKM. The trim removed 3 bases at V and 4 bases at J, leaving 5 bases unmatched. The CDR3 runs 14 residues. CDR3 nucleotides: TGTGCCAGCAGTTTCCTCTGGGGGGGAGAGACCCAGTACTTC. Translation gives CASSFLWGGETQYF.

V and J are TRBV2 and TRBJ2-1; 9 nucleotides match TRBD2. This CDR3 contains 16 residues. Germline assignment: CDR1 SNHLY and CDR2 FYNNEI. The ends lost 5 bases at V and 5 bases at J; junction bases unmatched: 10. The CDR3 sequence is CASSKSGLAGNNEQFF. In DNA form, the CDR3 reads TGTGCCAGCAGTAAGAGCGGGCTAGCGGGAAACAATGAGCAGTTCTTC.

This chain uses TRBV27 with TRBJ1-4; TRBD1 might be the D (6 bases). V was trimmed by 8 bases and J by 0 bases, leaving 10 bases between them. Looked up from germline, CDR1 is MNHEY and CDR2 is SMNVEV (reference sequence). The CDR3 loop spans 14 amino acids. CDR3 in DNA: TGTGCCAGCCACGGACAGCCAACTAATGAAAAACTGTTTTTT. Translated: CASHGQPTNEKLFF.

The chain employs TRBV5-4 and TRBJ2-1; D possibly corresponds to TRBD2 (5 bases). Trimming left V 0 bases short and J 10 bases short, with 8 bases between. Germline V gene lookup returns CDR1 SGHNT and CDR2 YYREEE (reference sequence). The CDR3 consists of 12 residues. In DNA form, the CDR3 reads TGTGCCAGCAGCTTGGACAGCGGAGAGCAGTTCTTC. It yields the protein CASSLDSGEQFF. The complete variable domain, with remaining parts taken from reference TRBV5-4 and TRBJ2-1, reads ETGVTQSPTHLIKTRGQQVTLRCSSQSGHNTVSWYQQALGQGPQFIFQYYREEENGRGNFPPRFSGLQFPNYSSELNVNALELDDSALYLCASSLDSGEQFFGPGTRLTVL.

This clone was seen once. This chain links TRBV5-1 with TRBJ2-1; D not resolved. Looked up from germline, CDR1 is SGHRS and CDR2 is YFSETQ. The V end was cut by 2 bases, the J end by 4 bases, with 4 bases between. The CDR3 is 12 residues long. The DNA for the CDR3 is TGCGCCAGCAGCTTTCCTTACAATGAGCAGTTCTTC. Translated: CASSFPYNEQFF.

V and J are TRBV6-5 and TRBJ1-4; 10 bases are a match to TRBD1. The CDR3 length is 14 residues. V shed 8 bases, J shed 6 bases, and the junction held 6 bases outside the gene matches. Germline loops: CDR1 MNHEY, CDR2 SVGAGI. The CDR3 protein is CASRTGGVDEKLFF. For the CDR3, the DNA is TGTGCCAGCCGGACAGGGGGTGTGGATGAAAAACTGTTTTTT.

The chain uses TRBV5-1 and TRBJ1-2, with D unresolved. V was pared by 0 bases and J by 3 bases, with 18 bases between. Germline-derived CDR1 and CDR2 are SGHRS and YFSETQ. This CDR3 spans 17 amino acids. The CDR3 DNA sequence: TGCGCCAGCAGCTTGGCCGAGGTGTCGCAGCCTGACTATGGCTACACCTTC. It specifies CASSLAEVSQPDYGYTF.

The genes are TRBV19 and TRBJ2-7; 7 positions agree with TRBD2. With 4 bases clipped from V and 4 bases from J, the junction kept 7 bases outside the gene matches. CDR3 length: 14 residues. Germline loops: CDR1 LNHDA, CDR2 SQIVND (reference sequence). In DNA, the CDR3 is TGTGCCAGTAGTACTAGCGGCAGTATATACGAGCAGTACTTC. Its translation: CASSTSGSIYEQYF.

This clone showed up just a few times. The chain carries TRBV7-2 and TRBJ1-5; D not resolved. CDR1 and CDR2 (germline): SGHTA, FQGNSA. This CDR3 spans 12 amino acids. With 1 base removed from V and 6 bases from J, the gap between germline ends came to 4 bases. The CDR3 DNA is TGTGCCAGCAGCTTAGGCGGTCAGCCCCAGCATTTT. Its translation: CASSLGGQPQHF.

The chain links TRBV4-3 to TRBJ2-6, with 11 bases aligning to TRBD1. J gave up 2 bases and V 4 bases, and 7 bases lay outside the gene matches. Looked up from germline, CDR1 is LGHNA and CDR2 is YSLEER. The CDR3 consists of 18 residues. CDR3 sequence: CASSRERTGGAGANVLTF. The DNA of the CDR3 is TGCGCCAGCAGCCGAGAGAGGACAGGGGGCGCTGGGGCCAACGTCCTGACTTTC.

This clone was observed a handful of times. The rearrangement uses TRBV30 and TRBJ2-1, with unresolved D. The germline gives CDR1 GTSNPN, CDR2 SVGIG (reference sequence). Trimming stripped 7 bases from V and 4 bases from J, with 8 bases between. CDR3 length equals 11 residues. The CDR3 here is CALLYYNEQFF. DNA for the CDR3: TGTGCCTTACTATATTACAATGAGCAGTTCTTC.

The chain links TRBV1 to TRBJ2-4; TRBD1, as called in the table, went unchecked against the DNA. TRBV1 is flagged as a pseudogene. The CDR3 contains 17 residues. CDR3 bases: TGCACCAGCAGCCCCCTCGGGACAGGGTTGCGCAAAAACATTCAGTACTTC. Translated: CTSSPLGTGLRKNIQYF.

The table lists this clone with a few counts. The CDR3 spells CATSVGHSDTQYF. The CDR3 DNA reads as TGTGCCACCAGTGTGGGGCATTCAGATACGCAGTATTTT. This rearrangement joins TRBV24-1 to TRBJ2-3, with a tentative D call TRBD1 (5 bases). Looked up from germline, CDR1 is KGHDR and CDR2 is SFDVKD. V was trimmed by 5 bases and J by 4 bases, leaving 9 bases between them. This CDR3 has 13 residues.

The chain carries TRBV5-1 and TRBJ2-7; D may be TRBD2 (5 bases). V gave up 0 bases and J gave up 0 bases, with 10 bases separating them. CDR1 is SGHRS, CDR2 YFSETQ, per germline. The CDR3 has 15 amino acids. The DNA for the CDR3 is TGCGCCAGCAGCTTGGGATCGGGGAGCTCCTACGAGCAGTACTTC. Protein: CASSLGSGSSYEQYF. The whole variable domain, filled in from reference TRBV5-1 and TRBJ2-7, reads KAGVTQTPRYLIKTRGQQVTLSCSPISGHRSVSWYQQTPGQGLQFLFEYFSETQRNKGNFPGRFSGRQFSNSRSEMNVSTLELGDSALYLCASSLGSGSSYEQYFGPGTRLTVT.

The chain is built from TRBV29-1 and TRBJ2-3; 10 bases map to TRBD2. Germline V gene data show CDR1 as SQVTM and CDR2 as ANQGSEA. V lost 3 bases, J lost 4 bases, and 16 bases stayed unmatched. This CDR3 is 18 amino acids long. Written as DNA, the CDR3 is TGCAGCGTTGATCCCCTCGCCGGAACAACTAGCGGGGCAGATACGCAGTATTTT. This encodes CSVDPLAGTTSGADTQYF.

This clone was recorded a few times. The chain couples TRBV20-1 to TRBJ1-2; D gene ambiguous. Germline assignment: CDR1 DFQATT and CDR2 SNEGSKA (reference sequence). The CDR3 length is 11 residues. The DNA of the CDR3 is TGCCTCTATTTAGCTAACTATGGCTACACCTTC. It codes for CLYLANYGYTF.

CDR3 coding DNA: TGTGCCAGTAGTTTCCTAGCGGGAGAAGGGGAGACCCAGTACTTC. Translating it yields CASSFLAGEGETQYF. The V call is TRBV19, the J call TRBJ2-5; 10 bases fit TRBD2. Trimming took 5 bases from V and 5 from J; bases not matched to a gene: 8. This CDR3 has 15 residues. The germline V gene has CDR1 LNHDA and CDR2 SQIVND (reference sequence).

The chain is built from TRBV5-6 and TRBJ1-5, with no clear D. Germline V gene sequence: CDR1 SGHDT, CDR2 YYEEEE. The CDR3 length is 15 residues. V lost 6 bases to trimming and J lost 0 bases, with 13 bases between them. DNA of the CDR3: TGTGCCAGCAAAACTTGGGCCCATAGCAATCAGCCCCAGCATTTT. Amino acid sequence: CASKTWAHSNQPQHF.

J is TRBJ1-1 and V is TRBV5-1, with a possible D match to TRBD1 (5 bases). Germline values: CDR1 SGHRS, CDR2 YFSETQ. V dropped 4 bases and J dropped 0 bases, with 16 bases sitting between them. The CDR3 length is 16 residues. CDR3 amino acids: CASSRGEGFMNTEAFF. The CDR3 DNA sequence: TGCGCCAGCAGCCGGGGGGAGGGTTTTATGAACACTGAAGCTTTCTTT.

The J gene is TRBJ2-6, the V gene TRBV28; D may be TRBD1 (7 bases). Trimming took 6 bases from V and 3 from J, leaving 18 bases between them. The CDR3 consists of 17 residues. Germline loops: CDR1 MDHEN, CDR2 SYDVKM. Here the CDR3 reads CASSSTGRRGGANVLTF. In nucleotides, the CDR3 is TGTGCCAGCAGCTCGACAGGGCGGAGGGGTGGGGCCAACGTCCTGACTTTC.

This sequence joins TRBV5-1 and TRBJ2-1; 7 nucleotides line up with TRBD2. The CDR3 contains 17 residues. Looked up from germline, CDR1 is SGHRS and CDR2 is YFSETQ. V dropped 3 bases and J dropped 4; count of bases not matched to a gene: 13. The CDR3 region has the DNA TGCGCCAGCAGCTCAATCCCAAGCGGGGCGATATACAATGAGCAGTTCTTC. Translating gives CASSSIPSGAIYNEQFF.